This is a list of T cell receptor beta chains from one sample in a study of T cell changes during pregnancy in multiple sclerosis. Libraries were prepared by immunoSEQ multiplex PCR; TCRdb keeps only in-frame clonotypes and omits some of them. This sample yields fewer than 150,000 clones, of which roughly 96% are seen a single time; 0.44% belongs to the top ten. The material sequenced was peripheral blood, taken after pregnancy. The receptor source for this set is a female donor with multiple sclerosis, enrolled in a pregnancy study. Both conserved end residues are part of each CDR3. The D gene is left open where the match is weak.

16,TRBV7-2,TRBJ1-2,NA,CASSPGTRVLHYGYTF,TGTGCCAGCAGTCCCGGGACACGCGTCCTTCACTATGGCTACACCTTC
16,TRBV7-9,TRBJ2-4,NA,CASSDQDRLAKNIQYF,TGTGCCAGCAGCGACCAAGACAGACTAGCCAAAAACATTCAGTACTTC
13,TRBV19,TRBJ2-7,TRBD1,CASSQQGTGEQYF,TGTGCCAGTTCTCAACAGGGGACGGGCGAGCAGTACTTC
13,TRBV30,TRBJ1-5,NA,CAWTQGLDQPQHF,TGTGCCTGGACGCAGGGACTCGATCAGCCCCAGCATTTT
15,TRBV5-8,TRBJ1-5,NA,CASSLGEFSNQPQHF,TGTGCCAGCAGCTTGGGGGAGTTTAGCAATCAGCCCCAGCATTTT
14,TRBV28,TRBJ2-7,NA,CASSFRVSSYEQYF,TGTGCCAGCAGTTTTCGGGTTAGCTCCTACGAGCAGTACTTC
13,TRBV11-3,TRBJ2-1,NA,CASSLGIRTEQFF,TGTGCCAGCAGCTTAGGGATTAGGACAGAGCAGTTCTTC
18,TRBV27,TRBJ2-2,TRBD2,CASSLGLAGSTNTGELFF,TGTGCCAGCAGTTTAGGACTAGCGGGATCCACGAACACCGGGGAGCTGTTTTTT
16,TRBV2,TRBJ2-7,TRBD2,CASSEGGRLHSYEQYF,TGTGCCAGCAGCGAGGGAGGGAGGCTCCACTCCTACGAGCAGTACTTC
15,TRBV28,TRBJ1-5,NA,CASRTEPGDNQPQHF,TGTGCCAGCAGAACGGAACCCGGGGACAATCAGCCCCAGCATTTT
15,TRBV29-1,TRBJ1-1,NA,CSVEEGASMNTEAFF,TGCAGCGTTGAAGAGGGGGCGTCGATGAACACTGAAGCTTTCTTT
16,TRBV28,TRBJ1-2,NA,CASSLTGGPLLGGYTF,TGTGCCAGCAGTTTAACCGGGGGGCCCCTTCTGGGTGGCTACACCTTC
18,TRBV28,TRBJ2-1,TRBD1,CASRTGGLGFYAYNEQFF,TGTGCCAGCAGGACAGGGGGCTTGGGTTTTTACGCCTACAATGAGCAGTTCTTC
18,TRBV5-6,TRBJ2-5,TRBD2,CASSLSFSAGGPGETQYF,TGTGCCAGCAGCTTGTCTTTCTCGGCGGGAGGGCCAGGCGAGACCCAGTACTTC
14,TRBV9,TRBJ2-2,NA,CASSKSPNTGELFF,TGTGCCAGCAGCAAGAGTCCGAACACCGGGGAGCTGTTTTTT
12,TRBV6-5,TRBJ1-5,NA,CASTTGNQPQHF,TGTGCCAGCACTACAGGCAATCAGCCCCAGCATTTT
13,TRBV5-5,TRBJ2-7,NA,CASSFGPNYEQYF,TGTGCCAGCAGCTTTGGGCCAAACTACGAGCAGTACTTC
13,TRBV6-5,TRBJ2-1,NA,CASSYNLEDEQFF,TGTGCCAGCAGTTACAACCTAGAAGATGAGCAGTTCTTC
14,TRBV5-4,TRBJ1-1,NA,CASSLGGSSTEAFF,TGTGCCAGCAGCTTGGGAGGCTCGAGCACTGAAGCTTTCTTT
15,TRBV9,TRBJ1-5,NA,CASSVSASSNQPQHF,TGTGCCAGCAGCGTCTCCGCTAGTAGCAATCAGCCCCAGCATTTT
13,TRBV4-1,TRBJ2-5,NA,CASSQGLQETQYF,TGCGCCAGCAGCCAAGGTCTCCAAGAGACCCAGTACTTC
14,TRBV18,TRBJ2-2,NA,CASSPQQGSGELFF,TGTGCCAGCTCACCCCAACAGGGTTCCGGGGAGCTGTTTTTT
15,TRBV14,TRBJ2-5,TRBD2,CASSQRAGGQETQYF,TGTGCCAGCAGCCAGCGAGCGGGAGGGCAAGAGACCCAGTACTTC
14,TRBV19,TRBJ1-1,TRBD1,CASSAGDRNTEAFF,TGTGCCAGTAGTGCCGGGGACAGAAACACTGAAGCTTTCTTT
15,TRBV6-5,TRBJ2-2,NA,CASSRHSGNTGELFF,TGTGCCAGCAGTCGCCATAGCGGGAACACCGGGGAGCTGTTTTTT
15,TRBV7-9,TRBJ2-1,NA,CASSSERLAYNEQFF,TGTGCCAGCAGCTCGGAGCGTCTTGCCTACAATGAGCAGTTCTTC
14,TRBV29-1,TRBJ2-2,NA,CSVVYGAIAGELFF,TGCAGCGTTGTTTATGGGGCGATAGCCGGGGAGCTGTTTTTT
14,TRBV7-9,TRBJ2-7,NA,CASSTTRGNYEQYF,TGTGCCAGCAGCACAACAAGGGGCAACTACGAGCAGTACTTC
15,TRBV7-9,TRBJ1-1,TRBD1,CASSLATGRNTEAFF,TGTGCCAGCAGCCTAGCGACAGGGCGGAACACTGAAGCTTTCTTT
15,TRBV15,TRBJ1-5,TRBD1,CATSGPTGVSQPQHF,TGTGCCACCAGCGGACCCACAGGGGTGTCGCAGCCCCAGCATTTT
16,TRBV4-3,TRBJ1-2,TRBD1,CASSQGPGRGSYGYTF,TGCGCCAGCAGCCAGGGACCTGGCAGGGGGAGTTATGGCTACACCTTC
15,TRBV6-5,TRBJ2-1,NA,CASSYGGNSYNEQFF,TGTGCCAGCAGTTACGGGGGGAACTCCTACAATGAGCAGTTCTTC
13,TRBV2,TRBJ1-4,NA,CASSGGEPEKLFF,TGTGCCAGCAGTGGAGGAGAGCCTGAAAAACTGTTTTTT
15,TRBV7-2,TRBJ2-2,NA,CASSLDSPNTGELFF,TGTGCCAGCAGCTTGGACAGTCCGAACACCGGGGAGCTGTTTTTT
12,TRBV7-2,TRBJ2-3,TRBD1,CASSLGGYTQYF,TGTGCCAGCAGCCTAGGGGGCTATACGCAGTATTTT
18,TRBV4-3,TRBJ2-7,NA,CASSQEGPEAGIPYEQYF,TGCGCCAGCAGCCAAGAAGGGCCCGAGGCAGGGATCCCCTACGAGCAGTACTTC